This passage covers 16 T cell receptor beta chains from one sample sequenced in a study of T cell responses to AZD1222 COVID-19 vaccine. Profiling relied on immunoSEQ multiplex PCR, and the TCRdb table lists in-frame clones only, not all of them. This sample has about 190,000 clones, with approximately 91% found just once. The source material was peripheral blood, sampled on day 0 of AZD1222 vaccination. Receptors originate from an adult in good health.

V usage is TRBV27 and J usage is TRBJ2-1; 9 nucleotides match TRBD1. The ends lost 5 bases at V and 6 bases at J; junction bases unmatched: 11. The CDR3 is 16 amino acids. Germline CDR1 reads MNHEY; CDR2 reads SMNVEV (reference sequence). Written as DNA, the CDR3 is TGTGCCAGCAGTCCCTTAACAGGGGGCGTCGGCAATGAGCAGTTCTTC. Amino acid sequence: CASSPLTGGVGNEQFF.

The chain links TRBV3-1 (or the pseudogene TRBV3-2) to TRBJ2-1, with no clear D. This CDR3 has 16 residues. Per the germline V gene, CDR1 is LGHDT and CDR2 is YNNKEL (reference sequence). V shed 1 base and J shed 2 bases, with 12 bases lying between them. The CDR3 bases are TGTGCCAGCAGCCAAGGGGGATTTCTAGCCTACAATGAGCAGTTCTTC. This sequence encodes CASSQGGFLAYNEQFF.

This chain links TRBV10-3 with TRBJ2-3, with D unclear. The germline V gene encodes CDR1 ENHRY and CDR2 SYGVKD. This CDR3 comprises 13 residues. Trimming took off 6 bases at V and 6 bases at J, with 13 bases between the two ends. CDR3 in DNA: TGTGCCATCAGCGTGACTGCCGTGGATACGCAGTATTTT. As protein: CAISVTAVDTQYF.

The rearrangement uses TRBV18 and TRBJ2-2; no firm D call. V dropped 2 bases and J dropped 10 bases, with 8 bases sitting between them. The CDR3 has 12 residues. Germline V lookup: CDR1 KGHSH, CDR2 LQKENI. CDR3 nucleotides: TGTGCCAGCTCACCAACTCTTGCGGAGCTGTTTTTT. As protein: CASSPTLAELFF. The full variable domain, completed using reference TRBV18 and TRBJ2-2, is NAGVMQNPRHLVRRRGQEARLRCSPMKGHSHVYWYRQLPEEGLKFMVYLQKENIIDESGMPKERFSAEFPKEGPSILRIQQVVRGDSAAYFCASSPTLAELFFGEGSRLTVL.

V usage is TRBV7-8 and J usage is TRBJ2-7; D unresolved. CDR1 SGHVS and CDR2 FQNEAQ come from the germline V gene. The CDR3 has 11 residues. The germline V and J ends were trimmed by 5 bases and 4 bases, with 6 bases remaining between them. CDR3 in DNA: TGTGCCAGCAGCCAACTTTACGAGCAGTACTTC. Its protein is CASSQLYEQYF.

V is TRBV7-2 and J is TRBJ2-2; tentatively, D is TRBD2 (6 bases). V lost 4 bases and J 7 bases, leaving 16 bases between the germline ends. CDR1 is SGHTA, CDR2 FQGNSA, per germline. This CDR3 contains 15 residues. CDR3 amino acids: CASSSLGGSYGELFF. DNA for the CDR3: TGTGCCAGCAGCTCGTTGGGGGGTAGCTACGGGGAGCTGTTTTTT.

This clone was observed once. The V call is TRBV4-3, the J call TRBJ1-4; TRBD1 matches 7 bases. Germline V gives CDR1 LGHNA, CDR2 YSLEER. V trimming: 1 base; J trimming: 8 bases; junction bases outside the gene matches: 4. The CDR3 runs to 14 residues. The chain's CDR3 is CASSQAGTAEKLFF. As DNA, the CDR3 is TGCGCCAGCAGCCAAGCCGGGACAGCCGAAAAACTGTTTTTT.

The V call is TRBV6-5, the J call TRBJ2-7; perhaps TRBD1 as D (6 bases). The germline gives CDR1 MNHEY, CDR2 SVGAGI. Trimming removed 5 bases from V and 3 bases from J, with 14 bases in between. This CDR3 has 14 amino acids. CDR3: CASSLGDRSYEQYF. The CDR3, as DNA: TGTGCCAGCAGTCTAGGAGACAGGAGCTACGAGCAGTACTTC.

This chain joins TRBV5-5 and TRBJ1-6; D ambiguous. Looked up from germline, CDR1 is SGHKS and CDR2 is YYEKEE (reference sequence). The CDR3 totals 13 residues. V was shortened by 2 bases and J by 14 bases, with 14 bases between the two germline ends. CDR3 protein: CASSFGGQRALHF. DNA for the CDR3: TGTGCCAGCAGCTTCGGAGGCCAGAGGGCCCTCCACTTT.

The chain recombines TRBV24-1 with TRBJ2-1; 13 nucleotides line up with TRBD2. Trimming cost V 1 base and J 0 bases; bases outside gene matches: 5. The CDR3 contains 19 residues. Germline V gives CDR1 KGHDR, CDR2 SFDVKD. The CDR3 spells CATSDFGTSGDSSYNEQFF. The CDR3 coding sequence is TGTGCCACCAGTGATTTTGGGACTAGCGGGGATTCCTCCTACAATGAGCAGTTCTTC.

The chain combines TRBV13 with TRBJ1-2, with 9 positions matching TRBD1. Germline V CDR1 and CDR2: PRHDT, FYEKMQ (reference sequence). Trimming removed 4 bases from V and 6 bases from J; junction bases left unmatched: 9. The CDR3 totals 15 residues. Written as DNA, the CDR3 is TGTGCCAGCAGCTCCCCAAAACAGGGGGCGCATGGCTACACCTTC. Translated, it gives CASSSPKQGAHGYTF.

V is TRBV27 and J is TRBJ1-2, with TRBD1 matching over 9 bases. Germline-derived CDR1 and CDR2 are MNHEY and SMNVEV (reference sequence). The CDR3 has 16 amino acids. Trimming cost V 2 bases and J 2 bases; bases outside gene matches: 6. CDR3 in amino acids: CASSLTGGEYNYGYTF. The CDR3 bases are TGTGCCAGCAGTTTAACAGGGGGCGAGTACAACTATGGCTACACCTTC.

The V gene is TRBV5-1, the J gene TRBJ2-7, with 10 bases fitting TRBD1. Germline loops: CDR1 SGHRS, CDR2 YFSETQ. There are 16 residues in the CDR3. Losses at the gene ends were 4 bases for V and 3 bases for J; bases not matched to a gene: 10. The CDR3, as DNA: TGCGCCAGCAGCCCTCTCACGACAGGGGGCTTCTACGAGCAGTACTTC. Its protein is CASSPLTTGGFYEQYF.

The V call is TRBV3-1 (or the pseudogene TRBV3-2), the J call TRBJ2-7; D possibly corresponds to TRBD2 (5 bases). The V gene lost 5 bases and the J gene lost 6 bases, with 14 bases spanning the gap. Per germline, CDR1 LGHDT and CDR2 YNNKEL (reference sequence). The CDR3 spans 13 residues. CDR3 DNA: TGTGCCAGCAGCGCCACTAGAGTAGGCGAGCAGTACTTC. It translates to CASSATRVGEQYF.

This sequence joins TRBV5-1 and TRBJ2-5, with D possibly TRBD1 on 6 matching bases. CDR3 length: 15 amino acids. From germline, CDR1 is SGHRS and CDR2 YFSETQ. V lost 1 base and J lost 5, with 15 bases in between. The CDR3 sequence is CASSLNTLGAETQYF. The CDR3 DNA is TGCGCCAGCAGCTTGAACACCTTGGGGGCGGAGACCCAGTACTTC.

The chain combines TRBV6-6 with TRBJ1-5, with D maybe TRBD1 (5 bases). Germline V lookup: CDR1 MNHNY, CDR2 SVGAGI (reference sequence). V was trimmed by 4 bases and J by 2 bases, leaving 15 bases between them. The CDR3 length is 16 residues. In DNA, the CDR3 is TGTGCCAGCAGTTCCAACTCGGGGGGGGGCAATCAGCCCCAGCATTTT. Translation: CASSSNSGGGNQPQHF.